This passage covers 17 T cell receptor beta chains from one sample sequenced in a study of blood T cells in healthy people across ages. Primers used in a second PCR of about 7 to 12 cycles were a sample-barcoded 5' primer and a J-beta primer mix. TCRdb re-called the 5' RACE reads through MiXCR, storing one row per CDR3 protein. The repertoire holds some 930,000 distinct CDR3 sequences, with 29% as singletons. These data are also associated with another study on T cells of mothers and their children.

The source material was blood. All receptors come from a woman in her forties in good health.

In its sample, this clonotype was seen many times. The chain is built from TRBV24-1 and TRBJ1-2, with D unclear. This CDR3 is 15 amino acids long. Germline V gene lookup returns CDR1 KGHDR and CDR2 SFDVKD. Trimming left V 4 bases short and J 4 bases short, with 15 bases between. The CDR3 here is CATSDGPSGGYGYTF. The CDR3 DNA is TGTGCCACCAGTGACGGCCCGTCCGGTGGCTATGGCTACACCTTC.

This clonotype was observed a handful of times. The rearrangement links TRBV20-1 to TRBJ2-5; 7 positions agree with TRBD1. The CDR3 runs 14 residues. J lost 2 bases, V lost 4 bases, and 7 bases had no gene match. Per the germline V gene, CDR1 is DFQATT and CDR2 is SNEGSKA (reference sequence). The CDR3 spells CSATKLTGQETQYF. The CDR3 DNA is TGCAGTGCTACAAAACTGACAGGGCAAGAGACCCAGTACTTC.

V gene TRBV18 combines with J gene TRBJ1-1; D remains ambiguous. The CDR3 is 13 residues long. The V end was cut by 2 bases, the J end by 1 base, with 5 bases between. CDR1 is KGHSH and CDR2 is LQKENI in the germline V gene. In DNA form, the CDR3 reads TGTGCCAGCTCACCAAGTGGGAACACTGAAGCTTTCTTT. Translation: CASSPSGNTEAFF.

Concerning this clonotype itself: This sequence may be a read error, since a much larger clone differs from it by one base. The genes are TRBV2 and TRBJ1-2, with 9 nucleotides matching TRBD1. Germline CDR1 reads SNHLY; CDR2 reads FYNNEI. V trimming: 8 bases; J trimming: 5 bases; junction bases outside the gene matches: 15. The CDR3 is 16 residues long. Here the CDR3 DNA reads TGTGCCAGCGGTGGCCCGACCGGGACAGGGTTGTATGGCTACACCTTC. This translates into CASGGPTGTGLYGYTF.

The gene calls are TRBV6-1 and TRBJ1-1; possibly TRBD1 for D (5 bases). CDR1 and CDR2 from the germline V gene are MNHNS and SASEGT. V shed 5 bases and J shed 2 bases, with 24 bases lying between them. This CDR3 contains 18 residues. The CDR3 nucleotides are TGTGCCAGCAGTCCGGGACCCCAACTATCGGGTAGAAACACTGAAGCTTTCTTT. Amino acids: CASSPGPQLSGRNTEAFF.

Many counts were recorded for this clonotype. The V and J genes are TRBV18 and TRBJ2-3, with D perhaps matching TRBD1 (5 bases). CDR3 length: 13 residues. The V gene's germline CDR1 is KGHSH and CDR2 LQKENI. Trimming removed 8 bases from V and 1 base from J, with 10 bases in between. DNA of the CDR3: TGTGCCAGCAGTCCACAGGGCACAGATACGCAGTATTTT. Its translation: CASSPQGTDTQYF.

About this clonotype: A much bigger clone sits one base away, suggesting this may be a read error. The chain uses TRBV5-1 and TRBJ2-1; TRBD1 agrees at 7 bases. This CDR3 comprises 15 residues. Germline CDR1 and CDR2: SGHRS and YFSETQ. V shed 7 bases and J 5 bases; nucleotides not matched to a gene: 12. The CDR3, as DNA: TGCGCCAGCTCCCTAGGGGGCACGGGTAACAATGAGCAGTTCTTC. Its translation: CASSLGGTGNNEQFF.

This clonotype was observed at least ten times. As DNA, the CDR3 is TGTGCCAGCTCGCGGGCGGGGGATAGCACAGATACGCAGTATTTT. It translates to CASSRAGDSTDTQYF. This chain links TRBV5-5 with TRBJ2-3; 7 bases fit TRBD2. V was pared by 7 bases and J by 0 bases, with 8 bases of the junction left unmatched. The CDR3 runs 15 residues. Germline V CDR1 and CDR2: SGHKS, YYEKEE (reference sequence).

The chain employs TRBV28 and TRBJ1-1; D possibly corresponds to TRBD1 (5 bases). V was trimmed by 6 bases and J by 4 bases, leaving 15 bases between them. Germline CDR1 MDHEN, CDR2 SYDVKM. The CDR3 contains 14 residues. The CDR3 DNA reads as TGTGCCAGCAGCCTCACAGGCTTTCGCACTGAAGCTTTCTTT. Its protein is CASSLTGFRTEAFF.

A few counts support this clonotype. The gene calls are TRBV5-1 and TRBJ2-2; D uncertain. The germline V and J ends were trimmed by 1 base and 3 bases, with 4 bases remaining between them. The CDR3 length is 13 residues. Germline CDR1 and CDR2: SGHRS and YFSETQ. CDR3 in amino acids: CASSLRDTGELFF. The CDR3 nucleotides read TGCGCCAGCAGCTTGAGGGACACCGGGGAGCTGTTTTTT.

V gene TRBV5-8 combines with J gene TRBJ1-5, with D unclear. The germline V gene has CDR1 SGHTS and CDR2 YDEGEE. The CDR3 totals 15 residues. Deletions cut 2 bases from V and 6 bases from J, with 15 bases between. CDR3 in amino acids: CASSFSGSDRQPQHF. CDR3 nucleotides: TGTGCCAGCAGCTTTAGTGGCAGCGATCGTCAGCCCCAGCATTTT.

This chain uses TRBV6-1 with TRBJ2-7; 7 bases are shared with TRBD1. CDR1 MNHNS and CDR2 SASEGT come from the germline V gene. The CDR3 extends over 15 amino acids. With 3 bases clipped from V and 2 bases from J, the junction kept 7 bases outside the gene matches. DNA for the CDR3: TGTGCCAGCAGTGATTCGGGGACAGTCGCCTACGAGCAGTACTTC. It yields the protein CASSDSGTVAYEQYF.

This clonotype was observed many times. The gene calls are TRBV29-1 and TRBJ2-7; D uncertain. This CDR3 region has 15 residues. V shed 6 bases and J shed 0 bases, with 18 bases lying between them. Germline CDR1 and CDR2: SQVTM and ANQGSEA. The CDR3 DNA reads as TGCAGCGTCGTAGGGAACTCAGAATACTCCTACGAGCAGTACTTC. This sequence encodes CSVVGNSEYSYEQYF.

The V and J genes are TRBV4-1 and TRBJ1-1; no definite D call. CDR1 is MGHRA, CDR2 YSYEKL, per germline. The CDR3 covers 14 residues. Trimming removed 3 bases from V and 4 bases from J, with 12 bases in between. The CDR3 region is CASSHPRAGTEAFF. CDR3 bases: TGCGCCAGCAGCCATCCCCGGGCCGGCACTGAAGCTTTCTTT.

This clonotype showed up many times. The chain combines TRBV7-8 with TRBJ1-1; the D gene is possibly TRBD1 (5 bases). Germline CDR1 reads SGHVS; CDR2 reads FQNEAQ. CDR3 length: 14 amino acids. V was cut by 5 bases and J by 0 bases, with 10 bases left in between. In nucleotides, the CDR3 is TGTGCCAGCAGCCCTAGGGGTCTGAACACTGAAGCTTTCTTT. Its translation is CASSPRGLNTEAFF.

V usage is TRBV7-2 and J usage is TRBJ2-5; the D is unclear. Per the germline V gene, CDR1 is SGHTA and CDR2 is FQGNSA. With 5 bases removed from V and 1 base from J, the gap between germline ends came to 17 bases. The CDR3 has 16 amino acids. For the CDR3, the DNA is TGTGCCAGCAGCCTCCAAACGTGTGACTCCCAAGAGACCCAGTACTTC. Translated, it gives CASSLQTCDSQETQYF. The full variable domain, completed using reference TRBV7-2 and TRBJ2-5, is GAGVSQSPSNKVTEKGKDVELRCDPISGHTALYWYRQSLGQGLEFLIYFQGNSAPDKSGLPSDRFSAERTGGSVSTLTIQRTQQEDSAVYLCASSLQTCDSQETQYFGPGTRLLVL.

This clonotype was recorded a few times. The rearrangement uses TRBV20-1 and TRBJ2-5; no reliable D call. There are 13 residues in the CDR3. Germline values: CDR1 DFQATT, CDR2 SNEGSKA (reference sequence). With 2 bases removed from V and 7 bases from J, the gap between germline ends came to 14 bases. CDR3 residues: CSARRQSKATQYF. CDR3 nucleotides: TGCAGTGCTAGAAGGCAGAGCAAGGCGACCCAGTACTTC.